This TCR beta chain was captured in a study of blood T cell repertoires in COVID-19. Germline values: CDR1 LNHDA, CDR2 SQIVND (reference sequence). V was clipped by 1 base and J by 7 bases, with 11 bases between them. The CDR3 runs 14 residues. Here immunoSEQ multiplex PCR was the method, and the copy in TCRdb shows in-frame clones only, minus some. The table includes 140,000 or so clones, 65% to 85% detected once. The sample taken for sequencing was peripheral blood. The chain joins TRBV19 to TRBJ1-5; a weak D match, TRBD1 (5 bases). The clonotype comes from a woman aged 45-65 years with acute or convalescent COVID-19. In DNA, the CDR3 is TGTGCCAGTAGTATAGTTCAGGGTGGACAGCCCCAGCATTTT. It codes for CASSIVQGGQPQHF.